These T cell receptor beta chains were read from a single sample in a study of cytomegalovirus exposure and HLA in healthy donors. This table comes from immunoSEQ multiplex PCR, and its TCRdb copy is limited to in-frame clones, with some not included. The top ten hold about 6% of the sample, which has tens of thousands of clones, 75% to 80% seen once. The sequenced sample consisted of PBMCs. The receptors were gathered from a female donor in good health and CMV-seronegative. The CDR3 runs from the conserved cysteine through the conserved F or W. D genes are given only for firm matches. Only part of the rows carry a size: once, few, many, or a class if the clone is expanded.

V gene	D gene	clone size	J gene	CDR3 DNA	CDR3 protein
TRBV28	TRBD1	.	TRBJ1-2	TGTGCCAGCAGCAACGGACAGGGGAAGTATGGCTACACCTTC	CASSNGQGKYGYTF
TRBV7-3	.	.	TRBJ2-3	TGTGCCAGCAGCCCTGGTTGGGGAGCAGATACGCAGTATTTT	CASSPGWGADTQYF
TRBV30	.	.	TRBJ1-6	TGTGCCTGGAGTGCCCCAGACAGGCTCACTAATTCACCCCTCCACTTT	CAWSAPDRLTNSPLHF
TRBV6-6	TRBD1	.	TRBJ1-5	TGTGCCAGCATAGGACCGGACAGGGGAGAGGGTCAGCCCCAGCATTTT	CASIGPDRGEGQPQHF
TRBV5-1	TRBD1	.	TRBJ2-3	TGCGCCAGCAGCTTGGGAGGACAGGGACCTACAGATACGCAGTATTTT	CASSLGGQGPTDTQYF
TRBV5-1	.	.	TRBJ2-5	TGCGCCAGCAGCTTGGGTCGACTACGAGAGACCCAGTACTTC	CASSLGRLRETQYF
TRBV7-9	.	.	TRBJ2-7	TGTGCCAGCAGTTACGGACGGGGGTTTAGGTACGAGCAGTACTTC	CASSYGRGFRYEQYF
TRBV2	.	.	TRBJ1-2	TGTGCCAGCGTCCCAAATGGGGGGGCCGGTGGCTACACCTTC	CASVPNGGAGGYTF
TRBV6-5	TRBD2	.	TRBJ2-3	TGTGCCAGCAAGTCGGTAGCGGGGGGTAAGGATACGCAGTATTTT	CASKSVAGGKDTQYF
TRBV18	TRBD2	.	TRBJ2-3	TGTGCCAGCTCGTCTAGCGGGGGGAGGACAGATACGCAGTATTTT	CASSSSGGRTDTQYF
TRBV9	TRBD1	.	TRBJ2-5	TGTGCCAGCAGCGTAGGTCTGAAGGGGGCAGGGGAGACCCAGTACTTC	CASSVGLKGAGETQYF
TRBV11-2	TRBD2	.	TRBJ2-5	TGTGCCAGCAGCTTAGCGGGAGGGCAAGAGACCCAGTACTTC	CASSLAGGQETQYF
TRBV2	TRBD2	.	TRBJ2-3	TGTGCCAGCAGTGCGAGCGGGGGGGCCGATACGCAGTATTTT	CASSASGGADTQYF
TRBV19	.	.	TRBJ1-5	TGTGCCAGTAGTATCCAAGCCCCGCGGATTAGCAATCAGCCCCAGCATTTT	CASSIQAPRISNQPQHF
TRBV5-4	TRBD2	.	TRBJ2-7	TGTGCCAGCAGCCCAGGGACTAACTACGAGCAGTACTTC	CASSPGTNYEQYF
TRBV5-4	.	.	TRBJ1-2	TGTGCCAGCAGCATTGGACAGACTTCAAACTATGGCTACACCTTC	CASSIGQTSNYGYTF
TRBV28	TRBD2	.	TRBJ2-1	TGTGCCAGCGAAGCGGGAGCGGGCAATGAGCAGTTCTTC	CASEAGAGNEQFF
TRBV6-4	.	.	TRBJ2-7	TGTGCCAGCAGTGGACCGGGACACCATTACGTGCAGTACTTC	CASSGPGHHYVQYF
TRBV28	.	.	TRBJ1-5	TGTGCCAGCACGGGACACCCGAGGGATCAGCCCCAGCATTTT	CASTGHPRDQPQHF
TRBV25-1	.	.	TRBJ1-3	TGTGCCAGCAGGGCGAACAGCCCCTCTGGAAACACCATATATTTT	CASRANSPSGNTIYF
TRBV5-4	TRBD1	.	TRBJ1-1	TGTGCCAGCAGCTCGGACAGGGGATGGAACACTGAAGCTTTCTTT	CASSSDRGWNTEAFF
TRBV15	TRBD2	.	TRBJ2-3	TGTGCCACCTCGCGGGGGGAGGATCCAGATACGCAGTATTTT	CATSRGEDPDTQYF
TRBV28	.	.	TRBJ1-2	TGTGCCAGCAGTGCGCCCGACAGGACTGGCTACACCTTC	CASSAPDRTGYTF
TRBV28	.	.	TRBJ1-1	TGTGCCAGCATCCCTGGGGGGGGGATTGAAGCTTTCTTT	CASIPGGGIEAFF
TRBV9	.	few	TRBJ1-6	TGTGCCAGCAGCGCAGCGAGGGATTCACCCCTCCACTTT	CASSAARDSPLHF
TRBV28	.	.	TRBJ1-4	TGTGCCAGCTGCGGGGAGGGCGAGGGGTCCGGGGCTAATGAAAAACTGTTTTTT	CASCGEGEGSGANEKLFF
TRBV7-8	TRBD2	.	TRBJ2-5	TGTGCCAGCAGCTTACAGGCTAGACTAGCGACTTCTCAAGAGACCCAGTACTTC	CASSLQARLATSQETQYF
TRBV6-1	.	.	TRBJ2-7	TGTGCCAGCAGCCCTCTGAGGGGGTACGAGCAGTACTTC	CASSPLRGYEQYF
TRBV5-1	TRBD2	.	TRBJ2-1	TGCGCCAGCAGCTTGGACCCAGCGGGAGGAAATGAGCAGTTCTTC	CASSLDPAGGNEQFF
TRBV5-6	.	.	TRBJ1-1	TGTGCCAGCAGCTTGGGACAGCTTCATAACACTGAAGCTTTCTTT	CASSLGQLHNTEAFF
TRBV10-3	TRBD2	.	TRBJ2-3	TGTGCCATCAGTCTGCGGGGGACTAGCACAGATACGCAGTATTTT	CAISLRGTSTDTQYF
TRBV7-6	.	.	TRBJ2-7	TGTGCCAGCAGCCTAACTGACAGGAACTACGAGCAGTACTTC	CASSLTDRNYEQYF
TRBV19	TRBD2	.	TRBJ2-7	TGTGCCAGTAGTCCGCAAGGTAGCGGGGAGTACGAGCAGTACTTC	CASSPQGSGEYEQYF
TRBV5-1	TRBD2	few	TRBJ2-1	TGCGCCAGCAGCTCCCCACTAGCGGGGGTTTACAATGAGCAGTTCTTC	CASSSPLAGVYNEQFF
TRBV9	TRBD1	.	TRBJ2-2	TGTGCCAGCAGCGTTGGGGCAGGGGGCTTAGGCACCGGGGAGCTGTTTTTT	CASSVGAGGLGTGELFF
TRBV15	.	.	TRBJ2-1	TGTGCCACCAGCAGAGTCGGGCAGGGGAACTCCTACAATGAGCAGTTCTTC	CATSRVGQGNSYNEQFF
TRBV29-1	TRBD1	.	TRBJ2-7	TGCAGCGTTGAAGAGGACAGGGCGGGTGAGCAGTACTTC	CSVEEDRAGEQYF
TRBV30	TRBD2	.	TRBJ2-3	TGTGCCTGGAGCGTCGCGGGGGGAACCACAGATACGCAGTATTTT	CAWSVAGGTTDTQYF
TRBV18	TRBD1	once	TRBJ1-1	TGTGCCAGCTCACCTCGACAGGGAGATTACGCTGAAGCTTTCTTT	CASSPRQGDYAEAFF
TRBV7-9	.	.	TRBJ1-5	TGTGCCAGCAGCTCTACTGCGGGGGGGGTGGTCGATCAGCCCCAGCATTTT	CASSSTAGGVVDQPQHF
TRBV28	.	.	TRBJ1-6	TGTGCCAGCAGTCCCACGCGAGGGGACACCTATTCACCCCTCCACTTT	CASSPTRGDTYSPLHF
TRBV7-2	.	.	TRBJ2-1	TGTGCCAGCAGGCTAACAGGTGGCAATGAGCAGTTCTTC	CASRLTGGNEQFF
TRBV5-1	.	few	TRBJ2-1	TGCGCCAGCAGCGCCAGACAGCTCCAAAACAATGAGCAGTTCTTC	CASSARQLQNNEQFF
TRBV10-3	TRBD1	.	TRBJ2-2	TGTGCCATCAGAGAGACAGGGAACGGGGAGCTGTTTTTT	CAIRETGNGELFF
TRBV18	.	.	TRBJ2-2	TGTGCCAGCTCACCATTCTCAGCGGCCGGGCGGGGCACCGGGGAGCTGTTTTTT	CASSPFSAAGRGTGELFF
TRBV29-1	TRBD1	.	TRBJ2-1	TGCAGCGTGCTGGACAGGCCGATTGGGAATGAGCAGTTCTTC	CSVLDRPIGNEQFF
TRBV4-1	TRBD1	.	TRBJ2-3	TGCGCCAGCAGCCAAGAGGACAGGGGAGATACGCAGTATTTT	CASSQEDRGDTQYF
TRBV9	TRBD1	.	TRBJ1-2	TGTGCCAGCAGTTCAACAGGGGACTATGGCTACACCTTC	CASSSTGDYGYTF
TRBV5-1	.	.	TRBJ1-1	TGCGCCAGCAGCTTGACAGGCGCGTCCACTGAAGCTTTCTTT	CASSLTGASTEAFF
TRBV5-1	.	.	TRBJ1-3	TGCGCCAGCAAATCCGTCCCGGGAAACACCATATATTTT	CASKSVPGNTIYF